The 23 T cell receptor beta chains given below trace back to one sample, sequenced in a study of OX40 agonist ivuxolimab in advanced cancers. The data were produced by immunoSEQ multiplex PCR, yet TCRdb's version contains in-frame clones alone and is incomplete. Of about 41,000 clones listed, 65% to 90% were seen once; the top ten hold around 2.7%. Sequenced here: CD4+ or CD8+ T cells sorted from blood, sampled in a trial of the OX40 agonist ivuxolimab. All receptors come from an adult with an advanced solid tumor such as melanoma, head and neck, liver or kidney cancer.

This rearrangement joins TRBV5-1 to TRBJ2-7; D may be TRBD1 (6 bases). CDR1 and CDR2 from the germline V gene are SGHRS and YFSETQ. The CDR3 contains 16 residues. V dropped 4 bases and J dropped 0 bases, with 17 bases sitting between them. The CDR3 DNA is TGCGCCAGCAGCCCTGCGACAGGCGAGAGCTCCTACGAGCAGTACTTC. Residues: CASSPATGESSYEQYF. The full variable domain, in which reference TRBV5-1 and TRBJ2-7 provide the parts outside the CDR3, is KAGVTQTPRYLIKTRGQQVTLSCSPISGHRSVSWYQQTPGQGLQFLFEYFSETQRNKGNFPGRFSGRQFSNSRSEMNVSTLELGDSALYLCASSPATGESSYEQYFGPGTRLTVT.

The CDR3 DNA reads as TGTGCCAGCAGTTTAGGGCCAGGGTGGTTCCCTTCGGCCAAAAACATTCAGTACTTC. It translates to CASSLGPGWFPSAKNIQYF. The chain has TRBV27 and TRBJ2-4; D possibly corresponds to TRBD1 (5 bases). The germline gives CDR1 MNHEY, CDR2 SMNVEV (reference sequence). Trimming left V 2 bases short and J 1 base short, with 21 bases between. The length of the CDR3 is 19 residues.

Details on this clone: One junction end disagrees with the germline gene, perhaps due to a read error. The chain employs TRBV6-5 and TRBJ1-1, with D tentatively TRBD1 (5 bases). Germline CDR1 MNHEY, CDR2 SVGAGI. The CDR3 has 14 residues. The CDR3 DNA reads as TGTGCCAGCAGCTACTTACAGGAGAACACTGAAGCTTTCTTT. It specifies CASSYLQENTEAFF.

This clone occurred once. The chain recombines TRBV29-1 with TRBJ2-7; D is perhaps TRBD1 (5 bases). Germline values: CDR1 SQVTM, CDR2 ANQGSEA. The CDR3 extends over 12 amino acids. Between the trimmed V and J ends, which lost 5 bases and 1 base, there was a span of 9 bases. CDR3 protein: CSVTGPSYEQYF. In nucleotides, the CDR3 is TGCAGCGTTACAGGACCGTCCTACGAGCAGTACTTC.

This clone showed up just a few times. The chain's CDR3 is CASSYTRKGNTEAFF. CDR3 coding DNA: TGTGCCAGCAGTTACACAAGAAAAGGCAACACTGAAGCTTTCTTT. The chain is built from TRBV6-5 and TRBJ1-1; D unclear. CDR3 length: 15 residues. The ends were cut back, 2 bases at V and 2 bases at J, with 12 bases in the middle. CDR1 and CDR2 (germline): MNHEY, SVGAGI.

The chain carries TRBV6-4 and TRBJ2-2; TRBD1 matches 7 bases. This CDR3 has 13 amino acids. J gave up 5 bases and V 8 bases, and 5 bases lay outside the gene matches. CDR1 and CDR2 (germline): MRHNA, SNTAGT. For the CDR3, the DNA is TGTGCCAGCGGAAAGGGGGCGACCGGGGAGCTGTTTTTT. Protein: CASGKGATGELFF.

This chain uses TRBV7-9 with TRBJ1-1; D not certain. V was cut by 1 base and J by 5 bases, with 11 bases left in between. Germline V gene lookup returns CDR1 SEHNR and CDR2 FQNEAQ (reference sequence). The CDR3 extends over 14 amino acids. The CDR3 here is CASSLEGRGTEAFF. For the CDR3, the DNA is TGTGCCAGCAGCTTAGAAGGCCGAGGGACTGAAGCTTTCTTT.

The chain recombines TRBV11-3 with TRBJ2-3; 8 bases are a match to TRBD1. Germline CDR1 is SGHNT and CDR2 is YENEEA. CDR3 size: 16 residues. J lost 6 bases, V lost 3 bases, and 11 bases had no gene match. CDR3 DNA: TGTGCCAGCAGCTTCCCCAGGGGGCTATATGTGGATACGCAGTATTTT. Amino acid sequence: CASSFPRGLYVDTQYF.

The gene calls are TRBV11-2 and TRBJ2-7; 11 bases map to TRBD1. The germline CDR1 and CDR2 sequences are SGHAT and FQNNGV. V shed 4 bases and J 3 bases; nucleotides not matched to a gene: 5. This CDR3 has 15 residues. The CDR3 DNA reads as TGTGCCAGCAGCTCCGGACAGGGGGCGGTCTACGAGCAGTACTTC. Its translation: CASSSGQGAVYEQYF.

The chain carries TRBV9 and TRBJ1-2; D may be TRBD1 (5 bases). The CDR3 is made up of 16 amino acids. Between the trimmed V and J ends, which lost 5 bases and 7 bases, there was a span of 24 bases. From germline, CDR1 is SGDLS and CDR2 YYNGEE. The CDR3 reads CASSEPPTASVFGYTF. The CDR3 nucleotides are TGTGCCAGCAGTGAACCTCCGACAGCCTCGGTTTTTGGCTACACCTTC.

In its sample, this clone was seen once. The genes are TRBV27 and TRBJ2-6; D gene uncertain. In germline, CDR1 is MNHEY, CDR2 SMNVEV (reference sequence). This CDR3 comprises 16 residues. V lost 5 bases and J lost 4, with 15 bases in between. The CDR3: CASSPQDRAGANVLTF. The DNA for the CDR3 is TGTGCCAGCAGTCCCCAAGATCGGGCGGGGGCCAACGTCCTGACTTTC.

This sequence joins TRBV6-6 and TRBJ1-2; 9 nucleotides align to TRBD1. The CDR3 consists of 13 residues. Per germline, CDR1 MNHNY and CDR2 SVGAGI (reference sequence). CDR3 nucleotide sequence: TGTGCGATTACAGGGGGCCAGGGGTATGGCTACACCTTC. It yields the protein CAITGGQGYGYTF.

The rearrangement uses TRBV6-6 and TRBJ1-1; D possibly corresponds to TRBD1 (6 bases). V lost 10 bases and J lost 0, with 21 bases in between. From germline, CDR1 is MNHNY and CDR2 SVGAGI (reference sequence). The CDR3 has 16 amino acids. The CDR3: CATSPGATPMNTEAFF. CDR3 bases: TGTGCCACCTCACCAGGGGCCACCCCCATGAACACTGAAGCTTTCTTT.

V gene TRBV30 combines with J gene TRBJ1-4, with D uncertain. This CDR3 comprises 14 residues. Looked up from germline, CDR1 is GTSNPN and CDR2 is SVGIG (reference sequence). Trimming removed 0 bases at V and 4 bases at J, with 9 bases between. The CDR3: CAWSVGGNNEKLFF. CDR3 in DNA: TGTGCCTGGAGTGTGGGCGGAAATAATGAAAAACTGTTTTTT.

Remarks on this clone: One junction end disagrees with the germline gene, perhaps due to a read error. This chain links TRBV6-1 with TRBJ2-7; D is possibly TRBD1 (6 bases). There are 11 residues in the CDR3. Germline loops: CDR1 MNHNS, CDR2 SASEGT. CDR3 protein: CASSEVGQLTF. CDR3 nucleotides: TGTGCCAGCAGTGAAGTAGGACAGCTAACCTTC.

The chain links TRBV18 to TRBJ1-5, with TRBD1 matching over 10 bases. Germline V gives CDR1 KGHSH, CDR2 LQKENI. The CDR3 consists of 14 residues. Trimming removed 3 bases from V and 5 bases from J; junction bases left unmatched: 1. As DNA, the CDR3 is TGTGCCAGCTCACCGACAGGGGGCGATCAGCCCCAGCATTTT. Protein: CASSPTGGDQPQHF.

This chain joins TRBV18 and TRBJ2-3; TRBD2 matches at 7 bases. This CDR3 is built from 15 residues. J gave up 2 bases and V 3 bases, and 5 bases lay outside the gene matches. CDR1 and CDR2 from the germline V gene are KGHSH and LQKENI. The DNA for the CDR3 is TGTGCCAGCTCACCCCTAGCGGTTACCACAGATACGCAGTATTTT. Translation gives CASSPLAVTTDTQYF.

The gene calls are TRBV25-1 and TRBJ1-3; D remains ambiguous. This CDR3 region has 12 residues. CDR1 is MGHDK, CDR2 SYGVNS, per germline. V lost 5 bases and J lost 2, with 4 bases in between. The CDR3 protein is CASSRPGNTIYF. For the CDR3, the DNA is TGTGCCAGCAGTCGACCTGGAAACACCATATATTTT.

This clone was observed a handful of times. The V call is TRBV12-5, the J call TRBJ1-5; D is ambiguous. The CDR3 covers 14 residues. Trimming stripped 0 bases from V and 2 bases from J, with 5 bases between. Germline V gives CDR1 LGHNT, CDR2 FRNRAP. In nucleotides, the CDR3 is TGTGCTAGTGGTTTGGTACTGGGCAATCAGCCCCAGCATTTT. It translates to CASGLVLGNQPQHF.

This clone was counted once. The chain links TRBV27 to TRBJ2-7, with 12 nucleotides matching TRBD2. The CDR3 has 15 residues. With 3 bases clipped from V and 6 bases from J, the junction kept 6 bases outside the gene matches. Looked up from germline, CDR1 is MNHEY and CDR2 is SMNVEV (reference sequence). The DNA for the CDR3 is TGTGCCAGCAGTTTTCTAGCGGGAGGGCCGGTCGAGCAGTACTTC. As protein: CASSFLAGGPVEQYF.

DNA for the CDR3: TGTGCCAGCAGCGGTTCGGGACCTCACTCAGATACGCAGTATTTT. It codes for CASSGSGPHSDTQYF. V and J are TRBV9 and TRBJ2-3; D may match TRBD1 or TRBD2 (5 bases each). V dropped 3 bases and J dropped 4 bases, with 15 bases sitting between them. CDR1 and CDR2 from the germline V gene are SGDLS and YYNGEE. This CDR3 comprises 15 residues.

The chain combines TRBV7-9 with TRBJ1-1; possibly TRBD1 for D (5 bases). CDR3 size: 12 residues. CDR1 is SEHNR and CDR2 is FQNEAQ in the germline V gene (reference sequence). V dropped 8 bases and J dropped 1 base, with 8 bases sitting between them. CDR3 DNA sequence: TGTGCCAGCCGGGGGGAGAACACTGAAGCTTTCTTT. This encodes CASRGENTEAFF. The entire variable domain, with the rest obtained from reference TRBV7-9 and TRBJ1-1, is as follows: DTGVSQNPRHKITKRGQNVTFRCDPISEHNRLYWYRQTLGQGPEFLTYFQNEAQLEKSRLLSDRFSAERPKGSFSTLEIQRTEQGDSAMYLCASRGENTEAFFGQGTRLTVV.

The CDR3 spells CSVGGGAGAEGGYTF. In DNA, the CDR3 is TGCAGCGTTGGTGGGGGGGCAGGCGCCGAGGGAGGCTACACCTTC. The chain uses TRBV29-1 and TRBJ1-2; TRBD1 is a possible D gene (6 bases). V was clipped by 4 bases and J by 8 bases, with 23 bases between them. This CDR3 spans 15 amino acids. Germline CDR1 and CDR2: SQVTM and ANQGSEA.